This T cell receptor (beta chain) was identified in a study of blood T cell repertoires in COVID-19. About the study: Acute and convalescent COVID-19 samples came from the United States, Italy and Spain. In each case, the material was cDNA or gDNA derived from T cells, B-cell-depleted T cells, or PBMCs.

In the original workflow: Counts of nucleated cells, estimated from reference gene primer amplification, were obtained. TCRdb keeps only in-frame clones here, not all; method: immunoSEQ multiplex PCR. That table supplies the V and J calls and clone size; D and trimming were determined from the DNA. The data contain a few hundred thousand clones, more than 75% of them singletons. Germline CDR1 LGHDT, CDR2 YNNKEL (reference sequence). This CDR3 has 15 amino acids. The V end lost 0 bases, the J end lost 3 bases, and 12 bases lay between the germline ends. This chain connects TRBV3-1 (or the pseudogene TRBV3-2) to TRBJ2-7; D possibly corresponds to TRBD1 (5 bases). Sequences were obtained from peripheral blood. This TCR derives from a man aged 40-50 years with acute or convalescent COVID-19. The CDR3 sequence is CASSQDGQGFYEQYF. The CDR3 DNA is TGTGCCAGCAGCCAAGACGGGCAGGGCTTCTACGAGCAGTACTTC.